A single sample gave rise to the 29 T cell receptor beta chains below, sequenced in a study of OX40 agonist ivuxolimab in advanced cancers. The data were produced by immunoSEQ multiplex PCR, yet TCRdb's version contains in-frame clones alone and is incomplete. This sample carries around 64,000 clones, around 83% of them seen once, and the ten largest clones take around 5%. The sequencing used CD4+ or CD8+ T cells sorted from blood, collected in a trial of the OX40 agonist ivuxolimab. Receptors were obtained from an adult with an advanced solid tumor such as melanoma, head and neck, liver or kidney cancer.

The chain has TRBV18 and TRBJ2-5; D is undetermined. This CDR3 spans 13 amino acids. The germline V gene encodes CDR1 KGHSH and CDR2 LQKENI. Trimming took 2 bases from V and 5 from J, leaving 9 bases between them. Written as DNA, the CDR3 is TGTGCCAGCTCACCAGGATTAGGGGAGACCCAGTACTTC. The encoded protein is CASSPGLGETQYF. The variable domain in full, with the rest retrieved from reference TRBV18 and TRBJ2-5, is NAGVMQNPRHLVRRRGQEARLRCSPMKGHSHVYWYRQLPEEGLKFMVYLQKENIIDESGMPKERFSAEFPKEGPSILRIQQVVRGDSAAYFCASSPGLGETQYFGPGTRLLVL.

The chain is built from TRBV6-1 and TRBJ2-1; D uncertain. V lost 7 bases and J lost 10, with 11 bases in between. From germline, CDR1 is MNHNS and CDR2 SASEGT. This CDR3 spans 11 amino acids. Written as DNA, the CDR3 is TGTGCCAGCACTTACACAAACGAGCAGTTCTTC. It specifies CASTYTNEQFF.

The chain is built from TRBV6-6 and TRBJ1-1, with 8 bases aligning to TRBD1. Per the germline V gene, CDR1 is MNHNY and CDR2 is SVGAGI (reference sequence). Trimming at V came to 2 bases and at J to 4 bases, leaving 6 bases not matched to a gene. The length of the CDR3 is 15 residues. The CDR3 region has the DNA TGTGCCAGCAGTTACGCCCAGGGGGCCGGCACTGAAGCTTTCTTT. This translates into CASSYAQGAGTEAFF.

V gene TRBV11-3 combines with J gene TRBJ2-2; 8 bases agree with TRBD1. CDR3 length: 18 amino acids. The ends lost 3 bases at V and 1 base at J; junction bases unmatched: 10. Germline V gives CDR1 SGHNT, CDR2 YENEEA. The chain's CDR3 is CASSLAPGQGENTGELFF. CDR3 nucleotide sequence: TGTGCCAGCAGCTTGGCCCCCGGACAGGGCGAGAACACCGGGGAGCTGTTTTTT.

This rearrangement joins TRBV11-3 to TRBJ2-5; TRBD2 matches at 8 bases. Germline CDR1 reads SGHNT; CDR2 reads YENEEA. The CDR3 is 16 residues long. The junction had 8 bases not matched to a gene; V was cut back by 2 bases and J by 3 bases. CDR3 coding DNA: TGTGCCAGCAGCTTAAATTCGGGGGGGCCTAAAGAGACCCAGTACTTC. It specifies CASSLNSGGPKETQYF.

The chain couples TRBV10-3 to TRBJ2-3; 10 bases are shared with TRBD2. The V segment lost 6 bases and the J segment 5 bases; nucleotides outside the gene matches: 8. Germline V lookup: CDR1 ENHRY, CDR2 SYGVKD. CDR3 length: 15 amino acids. The CDR3 coding sequence is TGTGCCATCAGGTTTAGCGGGGGGTCGGGAGATACGCAGTATTTT. Its protein is CAIRFSGGSGDTQYF.

The rearrangement links TRBV6-5 to TRBJ2-3; D may be TRBD2 (5 bases). Germline-derived CDR1 and CDR2 are MNHEY and SVGAGI. This CDR3 has 15 residues. The V gene lost 5 bases and the J gene lost 1 base, with 13 bases spanning the gap. The CDR3 DNA reads TGTGCCAGCAGTAAAAGGCTGCGGGGCACAGATACGCAGTATTTT. As protein: CASSKRLRGTDTQYF.

The rearrangement links TRBV13 to TRBJ2-1, with 10 bases lining up with TRBD1. V shed 3 bases, J shed 8 bases, and the junction held 7 bases outside the gene matches. Germline V gene sequence: CDR1 PRHDT, CDR2 FYEKMQ (reference sequence). This CDR3 region has 15 residues. The CDR3 DNA is TGTGCCAGCAGCTTCCGGGACAGGGGATTACATGAGCAGTTCTTC. Translating gives CASSFRDRGLHEQFF.

This clone has a count of ten or more. The chain uses TRBV5-1 and TRBJ2-1; TRBD1 is a possible D gene (6 bases). The CDR3 totals 15 residues. Germline V gene lookup returns CDR1 SGHRS and CDR2 YFSETQ. The ends were cut back, 4 bases at V and 7 bases at J, with 18 bases in the middle. The CDR3 nucleotides are TGCGCCAGCAGCCCCACACAGGGATTGGGTAATGAGCAGTTCTTC. Its protein is CASSPTQGLGNEQFF.

The J gene is TRBJ2-3, the V gene TRBV10-2; D is unresolved. V was trimmed by 4 bases and J by 4 bases, leaving 3 bases between them. Per the germline V gene, CDR1 is WSHSY and CDR2 is SAAADI. The CDR3 has 11 residues. The CDR3 is CASSGADTQYF. DNA for the CDR3: TGCGCCAGCAGTGGGGCAGATACGCAGTATTTT.

The chain has TRBV7-2 and TRBJ1-1; D gene uncertain. V lost 5 bases and J 1 base, leaving 11 bases between the germline ends. The CDR3 extends over 14 amino acids. Germline CDR1 is SGHTA and CDR2 is FQGNSA. The CDR3 nucleotides read TGTGCCAGCAGCCGACCTTTGGGGAACACTGAAGCTTTCTTT. The encoded protein is CASSRPLGNTEAFF.

The chain employs TRBV4-2 and TRBJ2-5; perhaps TRBD1 as D (6 bases). The CDR3 totals 16 residues. Germline lookup yields CDR1 LGHNA and CDR2 YNFKEQ. The V and J ends lost 0 bases and 7 bases respectively, with 18 bases between them. CDR3 coding DNA: TGTGCCAGCAGCCAAGATCTGAGAGGGGGTAGGGGGACCCAGTACTTC. Translation: CASSQDLRGGRGTQYF.

The chain combines TRBV11-2 with TRBJ1-2, with D tentatively TRBD1 (6 bases). CDR3 size: 13 residues. Trimming cost V 5 bases and J 5 bases, with 12 bases left between them. Germline V gene sequence: CDR1 SGHAT, CDR2 FQNNGV. The CDR3 DNA follows: TGTGCCAGCAGCCCCGGACAGACTTATGGCTACACCTTC. It encodes CASSPGQTYGYTF.

CDR3 bases: TGTGCCACTCAAGAGGGGCGGTTTGCAACTAATGAAAAACTGTTTTTT. It encodes CATQEGRFATNEKLFF. This chain connects TRBV10-3 to TRBJ1-4; D is perhaps TRBD1 (5 bases). Germline CDR1 reads ENHRY; CDR2 reads SYGVKD. V dropped 10 bases and J dropped 0 bases, with 18 bases sitting between them. The CDR3 runs 16 residues.

The chain uses TRBV6-6 and TRBJ2-7; the match to TRBD1 covers 7 bases. The CDR3 contains 14 residues. Trimming took 5 bases from V and 0 from J; bases not matched to a gene: 4. Germline CDR1 and CDR2: MNHNY and SVGAGI (reference sequence). The DNA for the CDR3 is TGTGCCAGCAGTCTGCAGGGGGACTCCTACGAGCAGTACTTC. Amino acids: CASSLQGDSYEQYF.

V gene TRBV4-3 combines with J gene TRBJ2-7; D is possibly TRBD2 (6 bases). The germline V gene encodes CDR1 LGHNA and CDR2 YSLEER. The CDR3 extends over 13 amino acids. DNA for the CDR3: TGCGCGAGCGGTTTGGGGGGTTCCTACGAGCAGTACTTC. Encoded protein: CASGLGGSYEQYF.

The chain couples TRBV2 to TRBJ1-6, with TRBD1 matching 7 bases. The CDR3 extends over 14 amino acids. V lost 7 bases and J lost 7; bases outside the gene matches: 7. The germline V gene encodes CDR1 SNHLY and CDR2 FYNNEI. CDR3 loop: CASTAGQSNSPLHF. For the CDR3, the DNA is TGTGCCAGCACCGCGGGACAGTCAAATTCACCCCTCCACTTT.

The rearrangement joins TRBV7-9 to TRBJ1-6; D possibly corresponds to TRBD1 (5 bases). The CDR3 covers 13 residues. In germline, CDR1 is SEHNR, CDR2 FQNEAQ (reference sequence). Between the trimmed V and J ends, which lost 0 bases and 11 bases, there was a span of 8 bases. The CDR3 protein is CASSLASGPPLHF. The CDR3, as DNA: TGTGCCAGCAGCTTAGCGTCAGGGCCACCCCTCCACTTT.

The chain has TRBV19 and TRBJ2-7; D might be TRBD1 (5 bases). Trimming took off 1 base at V and 0 bases at J, with 13 bases between the two ends. Germline V lookup: CDR1 LNHDA, CDR2 SQIVND (reference sequence). The CDR3 sequence is 16 residues long. This CDR3 reads CASSIASVGPSYEQYF. The CDR3 DNA reads as TGTGCCAGTAGTATAGCCTCAGTGGGGCCCTCCTACGAGCAGTACTTC.

The chain carries TRBV15 and TRBJ2-2; D gene uncertain. The germline gives CDR1 LNHNV, CDR2 YYDKDF (reference sequence). This CDR3 comprises 15 residues. The germline V and J ends were trimmed by 4 bases and 1 base, with 10 bases remaining between them. Here the CDR3 reads CATSKSSRNTGELFF. DNA of the CDR3: TGTGCCACCAGCAAGTCCTCCAGGAACACCGGGGAGCTGTTTTTT.

The chain uses TRBV18 and TRBJ2-7, with TRBD2 matching 7 bases. The V segment lost 3 bases and the J segment 0 bases; nucleotides outside the gene matches: 2. CDR1 is KGHSH, CDR2 LQKENI, per germline. This CDR3 is built from 14 residues. In nucleotides, the CDR3 is TGTGCCAGCTCACCGGGGGGGAGCTCCTACGAGCAGTACTTC. Protein sequence: CASSPGGSSYEQYF. The whole variable domain, remainder taken from reference TRBV18 and TRBJ2-7, is NAGVMQNPRHLVRRRGQEARLRCSPMKGHSHVYWYRQLPEEGLKFMVYLQKENIIDESGMPKERFSAEFPKEGPSILRIQQVVRGDSAAYFCASSPGGSSYEQYFGPGTRLTVT.

This clone was seen a handful of times. The chain employs TRBV30 and TRBJ1-2; D is possibly TRBD1 (6 bases). Germline loops: CDR1 GTSNPN, CDR2 SVGIG (reference sequence). This CDR3 contains 12 residues. The V end lost 5 bases, the J end lost 4 bases, and 11 bases lay between the germline ends. This CDR3 reads CAWDRFRYGYTF. The CDR3 DNA sequence: TGTGCCTGGGACAGGTTCCGCTATGGCTACACCTTC. Filled out from reference TRBV30 and TRBJ1-2, the complete variable domain reads SQTIHQWPATLVQPVGSPLSLECTVEGTSNPNLYWYRQAAGRGLQLLFYSVGIGQISSEVPQNLSASRPQDRQFILSSKKLLLSDSGFYLCAWDRFRYGYTFGSGTRLTVV.

The gene calls are TRBV11-3 and TRBJ1-2, with D possibly matching TRBD1 (6 bases). This CDR3 spans 13 amino acids. Between the trimmed V and J ends, which lost 4 bases and 3 bases, there was a span of 9 bases. CDR1 SGHNT and CDR2 YENEEA come from the germline V gene. The CDR3 loop reads CASSYGGDYGYTF. The CDR3 DNA is TGTGCCAGCAGCTACGGGGGCGACTATGGCTACACCTTC.

This clone was seen a single time. The V gene is TRBV2, the J gene TRBJ2-2, with 11 bases identical to TRBD2. V trimming: 8 bases; J trimming: 2 bases; junction bases outside the gene matches: 4. The germline V gene encodes CDR1 SNHLY and CDR2 FYNNEI. The CDR3 is 15 amino acids. In nucleotides, the CDR3 is TGTGCCAGCGAGGGACTAGCGGCTAACACCGGGGAGCTGTTTTTT. Translation gives CASEGLAANTGELFF.

This clone was picked up one time. The CDR3 coding sequence is TGTGCCAGCAGTTCCCCTCGACAGGGGAACACTGAAGCTTTCTTT. It is translated as CASSSPRQGNTEAFF. The V gene is TRBV6-6, the J gene TRBJ1-1, with TRBD1 matching over 7 bases. This CDR3 region has 15 residues. After removal of 4 bases from V and 1 base from J, the junction contained 6 bases not matched to a gene. Germline loops: CDR1 MNHNY, CDR2 SVGAGI (reference sequence).

The chain carries TRBV19 and TRBJ1-1, with TRBD1 identical over 8 bases. V trimming: 5 bases; J trimming: 1 base; junction bases outside the gene matches: 15. The length of the CDR3 is 18 residues. Germline loops: CDR1 LNHDA, CDR2 SQIVND (reference sequence). The CDR3, as DNA: TGTGCCAGTAGTCGCGCCTTGGAGCAGGGGGCGCGGAACACTGAAGCTTTCTTT. It codes for CASSRALEQGARNTEAFF.

This chain joins TRBV19 and TRBJ2-4, with TRBD2 matching over 16 bases. The length of the CDR3 is 18 residues. Germline CDR1 LNHDA, CDR2 SQIVND (reference sequence). J lost 7 bases, V lost 5 bases, and 11 bases had no gene match. CDR3 in DNA: TGTGCCAGTAGTTTAAAACCGGGACTAGCGGGGGGGCCCAACATTCAGTACTTC. It translates to CASSLKPGLAGGPNIQYF.

The chain joins TRBV29-1 to TRBJ2-5; TRBD1 matches 9 bases. This CDR3 is built from 13 residues. Germline loops: CDR1 SQVTM, CDR2 ANQGSEA. V was pared by 6 bases and J by 4 bases, with 6 bases of the junction left unmatched. CDR3 sequence (DNA): TGCAGCGTGGTCAAACAGGGGGCAGAGACCCAGTACTTC. Translated: CSVVKQGAETQYF.

The rearrangement links TRBV6-5 to TRBJ1-3; D is ambiguous. Germline V CDR1 and CDR2: MNHEY, SVGAGI. The V end was cut by 5 bases, the J end by 0 bases, with 11 bases between. The CDR3 is 15 amino acids. The chain's CDR3 is CASSPRIISGNTIYF. The CDR3 nucleotides are TGTGCCAGCAGTCCCCGAATAATCTCTGGAAACACCATATATTTT.